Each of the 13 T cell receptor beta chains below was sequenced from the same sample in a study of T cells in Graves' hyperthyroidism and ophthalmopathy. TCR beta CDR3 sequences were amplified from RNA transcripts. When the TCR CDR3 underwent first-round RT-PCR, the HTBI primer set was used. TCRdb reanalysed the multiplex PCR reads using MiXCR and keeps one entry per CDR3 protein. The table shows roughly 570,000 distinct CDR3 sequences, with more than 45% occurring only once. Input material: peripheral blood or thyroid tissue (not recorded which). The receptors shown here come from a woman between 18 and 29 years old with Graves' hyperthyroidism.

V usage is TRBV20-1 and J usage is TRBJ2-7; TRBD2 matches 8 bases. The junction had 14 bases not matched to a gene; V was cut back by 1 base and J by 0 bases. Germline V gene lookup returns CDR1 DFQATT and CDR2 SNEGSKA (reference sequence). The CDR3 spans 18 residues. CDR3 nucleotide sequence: TGCAGTGCTAGAGGCCCGGGGGATAGCGGGGTGAGCTCCTACGAGCAGTACTTC. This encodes CSARGPGDSGVSSYEQYF.

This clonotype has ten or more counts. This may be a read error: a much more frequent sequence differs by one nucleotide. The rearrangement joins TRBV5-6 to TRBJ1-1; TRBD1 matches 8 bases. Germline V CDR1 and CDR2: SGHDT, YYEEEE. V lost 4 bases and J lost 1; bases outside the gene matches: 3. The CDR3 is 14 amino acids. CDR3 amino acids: CASSKGQENTEAFF. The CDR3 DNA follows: TGTGCCAGCAGCAAGGGACAGGAGAACACTGAAGCTTTCTTT.

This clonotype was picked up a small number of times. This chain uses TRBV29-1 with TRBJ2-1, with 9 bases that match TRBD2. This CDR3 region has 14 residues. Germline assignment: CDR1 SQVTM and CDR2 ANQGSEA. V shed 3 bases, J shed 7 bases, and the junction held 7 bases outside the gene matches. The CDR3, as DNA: TGCAGCGTTGAGGCGGGAGGGCCAAGGAATGAGCAGTTCTTC. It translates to CSVEAGGPRNEQFF.

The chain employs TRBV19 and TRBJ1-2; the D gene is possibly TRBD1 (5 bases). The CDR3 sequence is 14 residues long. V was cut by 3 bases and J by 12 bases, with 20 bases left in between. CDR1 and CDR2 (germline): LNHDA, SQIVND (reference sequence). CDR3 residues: CASSIGTYVSGNTF. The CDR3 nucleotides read TGTGCCAGTAGTATCGGGACGTACGTCTCTGGAAACACCTTC.

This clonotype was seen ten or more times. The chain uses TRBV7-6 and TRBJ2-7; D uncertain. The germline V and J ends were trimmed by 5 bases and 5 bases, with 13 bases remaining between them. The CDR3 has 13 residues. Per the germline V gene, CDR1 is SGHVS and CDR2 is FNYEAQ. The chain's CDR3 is CASSERAPNEQYF. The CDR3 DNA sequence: TGTGCCAGCAGCGAAAGGGCCCCCAACGAGCAGTACTTC.

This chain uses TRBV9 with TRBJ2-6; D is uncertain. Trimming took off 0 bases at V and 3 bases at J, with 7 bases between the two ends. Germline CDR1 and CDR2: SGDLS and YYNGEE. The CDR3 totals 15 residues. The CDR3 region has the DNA TGTGCCAGCAGCGTAGGGGGTTATGGGGCCAACGTCCTGACTTTC. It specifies CASSVGGYGANVLTF. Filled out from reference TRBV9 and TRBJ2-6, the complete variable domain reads DSGVTQTPKHLITATGQRVTLRCSPRSGDLSVYWYQQSLDQGLQFLIQYYNGEERAKGNILERFSAQQFPDLHSELNLSSLELGDSALYFCASSVGGYGANVLTFGAGSRLTVL.

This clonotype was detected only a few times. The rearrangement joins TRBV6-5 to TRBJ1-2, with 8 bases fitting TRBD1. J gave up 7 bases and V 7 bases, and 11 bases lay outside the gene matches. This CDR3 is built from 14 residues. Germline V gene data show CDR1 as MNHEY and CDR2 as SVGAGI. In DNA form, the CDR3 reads TGTGCCAGCAAAAATTTACAGGGGGTAGGTGGCTACACCTTC. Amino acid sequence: CASKNLQGVGGYTF.

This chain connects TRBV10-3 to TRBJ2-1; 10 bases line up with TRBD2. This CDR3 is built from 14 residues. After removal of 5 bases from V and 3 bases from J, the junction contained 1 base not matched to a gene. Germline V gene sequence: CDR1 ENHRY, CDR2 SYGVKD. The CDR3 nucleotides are TGTGCCATCAGTCTAGCGGGAGACTACAATGAGCAGTTCTTC. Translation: CAISLAGDYNEQFF.

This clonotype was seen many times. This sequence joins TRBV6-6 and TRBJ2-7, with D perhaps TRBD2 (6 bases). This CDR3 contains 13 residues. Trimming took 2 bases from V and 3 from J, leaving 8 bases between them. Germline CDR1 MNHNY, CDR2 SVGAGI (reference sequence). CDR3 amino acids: CASSYQRVYEQYF. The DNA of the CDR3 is TGTGCCAGCAGTTACCAGCGGGTCTACGAGCAGTACTTC.

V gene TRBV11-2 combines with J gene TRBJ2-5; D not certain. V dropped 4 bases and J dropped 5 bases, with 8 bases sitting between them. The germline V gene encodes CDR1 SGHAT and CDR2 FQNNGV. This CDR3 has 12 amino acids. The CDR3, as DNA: TGTGCCAGCAGCTCCATCCCGGAGACCCAGTACTTC. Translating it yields CASSSIPETQYF. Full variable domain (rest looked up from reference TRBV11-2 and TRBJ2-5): EAGVAQSPRYKIIEKRQSVAFWCNPISGHATLYWYQQILGQGPKLLIQFQNNGVVDDSQLPKDRFSAERLKGVDSTLKIQPAKLEDSAVYLCASSSIPETQYFGPGTRLLVL.

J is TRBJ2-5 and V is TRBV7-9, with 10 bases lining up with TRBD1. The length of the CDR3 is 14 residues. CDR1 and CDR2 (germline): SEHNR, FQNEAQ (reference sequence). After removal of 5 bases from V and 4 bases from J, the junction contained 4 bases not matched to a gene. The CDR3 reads CASSPRDRGETQYF. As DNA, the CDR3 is TGTGCCAGCAGCCCTCGGGACAGGGGAGAGACCCAGTACTTC.

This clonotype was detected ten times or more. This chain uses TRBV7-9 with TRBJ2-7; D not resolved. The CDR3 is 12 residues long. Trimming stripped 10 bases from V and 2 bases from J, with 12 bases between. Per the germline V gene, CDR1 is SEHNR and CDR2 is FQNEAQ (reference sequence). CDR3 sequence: CATQRGTYEQYF. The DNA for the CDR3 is TGTGCCACCCAACGAGGCACCTACGAGCAGTACTTC. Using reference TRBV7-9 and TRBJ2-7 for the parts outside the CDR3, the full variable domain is DTGVSQNPRHKITKRGQNVTFRCDPISEHNRLYWYRQTLGQGPEFLTYFQNEAQLEKSRLLSDRFSAERPKGSFSTLEIQRTEQGDSAMYLCATQRGTYEQYFGPGTRLTVT.

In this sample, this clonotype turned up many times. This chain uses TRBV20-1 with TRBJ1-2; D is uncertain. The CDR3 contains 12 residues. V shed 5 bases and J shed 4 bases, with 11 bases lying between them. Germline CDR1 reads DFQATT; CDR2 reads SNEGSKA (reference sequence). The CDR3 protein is CSADGGSYGYTF. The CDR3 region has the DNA TGCAGTGCTGACGGTGGATCCTATGGCTACACCTTC.